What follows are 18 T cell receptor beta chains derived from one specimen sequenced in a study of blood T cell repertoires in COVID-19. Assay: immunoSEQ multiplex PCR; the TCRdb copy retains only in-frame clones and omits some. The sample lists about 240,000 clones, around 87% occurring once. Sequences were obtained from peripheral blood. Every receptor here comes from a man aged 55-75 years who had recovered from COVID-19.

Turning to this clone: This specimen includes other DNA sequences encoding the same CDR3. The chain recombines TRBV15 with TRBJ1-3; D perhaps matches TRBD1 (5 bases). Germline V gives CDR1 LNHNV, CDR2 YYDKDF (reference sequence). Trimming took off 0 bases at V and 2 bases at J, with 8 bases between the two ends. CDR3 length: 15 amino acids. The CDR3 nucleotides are TGTGCCACCAGCAGAGATCGGGGGGCTGGAAACACCATATATTTT. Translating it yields CATSRDRGAGNTIYF.

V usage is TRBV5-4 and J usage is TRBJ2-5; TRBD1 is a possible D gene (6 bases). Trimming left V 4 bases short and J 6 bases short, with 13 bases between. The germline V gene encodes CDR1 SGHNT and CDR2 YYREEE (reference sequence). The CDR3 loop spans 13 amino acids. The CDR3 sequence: CASSAQGWKTQYF. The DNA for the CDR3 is TGTGCCAGCAGCGCCCAGGGGTGGAAGACCCAGTACTTC.

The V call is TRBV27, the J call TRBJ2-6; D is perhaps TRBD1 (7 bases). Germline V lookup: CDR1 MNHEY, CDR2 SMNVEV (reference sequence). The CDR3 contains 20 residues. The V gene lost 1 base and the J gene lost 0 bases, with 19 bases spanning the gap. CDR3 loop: CASSLWGLGQANSGANVLTF. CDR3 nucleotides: TGTGCCAGCAGTTTATGGGGACTCGGACAGGCTAACTCTGGGGCCAACGTCCTGACTTTC. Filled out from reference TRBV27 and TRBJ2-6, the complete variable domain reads EAQVTQNPRYLITVTGKKLTVTCSQNMNHEYMSWYRQDPGLGLRQIYYSMNVEVTDKGDVPEGYKVSRKEKRNFPLILESPSPNQTSLYFCASSLWGLGQANSGANVLTFGAGSRLTVL.

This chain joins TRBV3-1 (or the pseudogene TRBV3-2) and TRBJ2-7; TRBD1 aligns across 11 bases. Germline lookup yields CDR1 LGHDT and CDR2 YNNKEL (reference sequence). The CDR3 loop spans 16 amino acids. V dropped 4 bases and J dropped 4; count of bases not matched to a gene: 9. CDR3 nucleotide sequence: TGTGCCAGCAGCCCCCGAGGGACAGGGGGACTTTACGAGCAGTACTTC. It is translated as CASSPRGTGGLYEQYF.

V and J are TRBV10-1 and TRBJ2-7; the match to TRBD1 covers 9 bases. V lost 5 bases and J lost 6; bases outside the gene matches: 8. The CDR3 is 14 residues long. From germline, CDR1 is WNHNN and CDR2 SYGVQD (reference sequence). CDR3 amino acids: CASSTPGQGCEQYF. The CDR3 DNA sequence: TGCGCCAGCAGTACACCCGGACAGGGGTGCGAGCAGTACTTC.

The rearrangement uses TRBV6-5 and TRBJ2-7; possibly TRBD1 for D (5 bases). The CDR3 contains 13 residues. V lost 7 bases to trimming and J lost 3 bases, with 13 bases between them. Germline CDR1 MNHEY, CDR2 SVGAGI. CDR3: CASTDAGYYEQYV. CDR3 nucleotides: TGTGCCAGCACCGACGCAGGGTACTACGAGCAGTACGTC.

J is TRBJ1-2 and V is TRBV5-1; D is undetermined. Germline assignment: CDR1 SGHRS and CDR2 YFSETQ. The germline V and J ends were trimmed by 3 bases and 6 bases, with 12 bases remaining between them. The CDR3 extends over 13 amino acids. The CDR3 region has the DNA TGCGCCAGCAGCTCGTCGACATTTGATGGCTACACCTTC. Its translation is CASSSSTFDGYTF.

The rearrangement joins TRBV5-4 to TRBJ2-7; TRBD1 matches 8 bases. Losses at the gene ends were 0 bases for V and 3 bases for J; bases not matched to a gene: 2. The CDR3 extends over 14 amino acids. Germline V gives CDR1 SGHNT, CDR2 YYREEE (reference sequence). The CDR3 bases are TGTGCCAGCAGCTTGGGACAGGGGTTCTACGAGCAGTACTTC. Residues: CASSLGQGFYEQYF.

In nucleotides, the CDR3 is TGTGCCAGCAGTGAGTCGGGGTTTTTCACTGAAGCTTTCTTT. As protein: CASSESGFFTEAFF. V is TRBV2 and J is TRBJ1-1; no clear D gene. With 3 bases removed from V and 4 bases from J, the gap between germline ends came to 12 bases. CDR1 is SNHLY, CDR2 FYNNEI, per germline. There are 14 residues in the CDR3.

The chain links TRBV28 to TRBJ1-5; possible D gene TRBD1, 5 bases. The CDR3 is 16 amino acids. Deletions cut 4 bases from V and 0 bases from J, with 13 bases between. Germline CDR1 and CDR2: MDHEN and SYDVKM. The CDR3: CASSSDSYISNQPQHF. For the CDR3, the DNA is TGTGCCAGCAGTTCCGACAGCTACATTAGCAATCAGCCCCAGCATTTT. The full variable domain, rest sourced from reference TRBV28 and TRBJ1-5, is DVKVTQSSRYLVKRTGEKVFLECVQDMDHENMFWYRQDPGLGLRLIYFSYDVKMKEKGDIPEGYSVSREKKERFSLILESASTNQTSMYLCASSSDSYISNQPQHFGDGTRLSIL.

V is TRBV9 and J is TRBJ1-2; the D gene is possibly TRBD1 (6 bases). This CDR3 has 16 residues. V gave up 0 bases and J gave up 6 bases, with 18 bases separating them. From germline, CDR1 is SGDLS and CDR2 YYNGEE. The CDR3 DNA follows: TGTGCCAGCAGCGTAGCTCGACAGGCAAGAACAAATGGCTACACCTTC. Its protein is CASSVARQARTNGYTF.

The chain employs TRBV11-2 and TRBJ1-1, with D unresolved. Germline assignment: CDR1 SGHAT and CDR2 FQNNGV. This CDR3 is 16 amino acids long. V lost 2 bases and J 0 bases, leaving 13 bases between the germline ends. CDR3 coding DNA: TGTGCCAGCAGCTTATTTAGCTCGGCAGTGAACACTGAAGCTTTCTTT. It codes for CASSLFSSAVNTEAFF.

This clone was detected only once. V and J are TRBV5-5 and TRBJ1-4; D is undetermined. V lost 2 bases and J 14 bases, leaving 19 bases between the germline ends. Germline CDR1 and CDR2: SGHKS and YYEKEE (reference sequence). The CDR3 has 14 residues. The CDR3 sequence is CASSFTPTTEYLFF. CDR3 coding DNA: TGTGCCAGCAGCTTCACACCAACTACGGAGTACCTGTTTTTT.

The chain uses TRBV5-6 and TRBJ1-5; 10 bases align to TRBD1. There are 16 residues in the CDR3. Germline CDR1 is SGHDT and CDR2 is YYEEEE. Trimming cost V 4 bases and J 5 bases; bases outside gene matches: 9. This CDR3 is CASSRDRGRWDQPQHF. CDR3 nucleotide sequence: TGTGCCAGCAGCCGCGACAGGGGGCGCTGGGATCAGCCCCAGCATTTT.

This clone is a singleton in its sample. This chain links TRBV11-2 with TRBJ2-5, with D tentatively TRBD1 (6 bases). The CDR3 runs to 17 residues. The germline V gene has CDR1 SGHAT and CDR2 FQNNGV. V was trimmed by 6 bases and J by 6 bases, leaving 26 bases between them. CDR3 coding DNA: TGTGCCAGCAGTAGGACGAGGGACACAACCCAAGGGAAGACCCAGTACTTC. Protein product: CASSRTRDTTQGKTQYF.

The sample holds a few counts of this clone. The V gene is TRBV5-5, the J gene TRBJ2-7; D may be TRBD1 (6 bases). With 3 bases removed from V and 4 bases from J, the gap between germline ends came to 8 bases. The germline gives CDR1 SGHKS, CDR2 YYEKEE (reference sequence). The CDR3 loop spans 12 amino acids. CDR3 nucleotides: TGTGCCAGCAGCTCACAGGGATACGAGCAGTACTTC. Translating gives CASSSQGYEQYF.

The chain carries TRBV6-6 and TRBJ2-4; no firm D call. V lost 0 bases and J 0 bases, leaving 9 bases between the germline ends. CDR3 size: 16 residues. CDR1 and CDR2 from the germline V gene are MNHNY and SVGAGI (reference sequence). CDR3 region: CASSYSAALAKNIQYF. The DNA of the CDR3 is TGTGCCAGCAGTTACTCTGCCGCACTAGCCAAAAACATTCAGTACTTC.

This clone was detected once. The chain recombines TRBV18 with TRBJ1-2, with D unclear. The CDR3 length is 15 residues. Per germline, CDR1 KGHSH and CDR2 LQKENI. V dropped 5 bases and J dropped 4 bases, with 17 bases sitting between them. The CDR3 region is CASSSGRGDLYGYTF. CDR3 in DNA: TGTGCCAGCTCATCAGGACGGGGTGATCTCTATGGCTACACCTTC.